The clone carrying this TCR beta chain was picked up many times. TCRdb independently ran MiXCR on the reads; one entry per CDR3 protein. The sample contains around 550,000 distinct CDR3 sequences, about a quarter of which appear only once. These data are taken from a study of T cell repertoires in cytomegalovirus infection. V gave up 2 bases and J gave up 6 bases, with 17 bases separating them. The CDR3 has 16 residues. Per the germline V gene, CDR1 is MNHEY and CDR2 is SVGEGT. Sample: PBMCs. The chain carries TRBV6-2 or TRBV6-3 and TRBJ2-1; weak D call: TRBD2 (6 bases). This TCR came from a human donor in good health (CMV status not recorded). Some clones in this sample may be carry-over from other donors' samples. CDR3 sequence: CASSYGGGLAPNEQFF. DNA of the CDR3: TGTGCCAGCAGTTACGGGGGAGGCCTAGCCCCCAATGAGCAGTTCTTC.